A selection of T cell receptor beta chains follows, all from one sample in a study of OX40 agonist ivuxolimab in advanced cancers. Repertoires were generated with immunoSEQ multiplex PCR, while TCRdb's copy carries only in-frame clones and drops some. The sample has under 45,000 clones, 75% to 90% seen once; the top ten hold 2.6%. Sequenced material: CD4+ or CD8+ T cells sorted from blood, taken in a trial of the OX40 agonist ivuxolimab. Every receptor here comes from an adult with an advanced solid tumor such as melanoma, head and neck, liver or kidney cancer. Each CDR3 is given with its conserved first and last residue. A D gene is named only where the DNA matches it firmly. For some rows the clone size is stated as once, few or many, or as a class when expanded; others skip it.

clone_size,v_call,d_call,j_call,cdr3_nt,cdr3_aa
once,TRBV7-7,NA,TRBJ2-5,TGTGCCAGCAGCGCCGGTGAGACCCAGTACTTC,CASSAGETQYF
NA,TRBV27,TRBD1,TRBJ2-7,TGTGCCAGAGCGGACAGGGGCTCCTACGAGCAGTACTTC,CARADRGSYEQYF
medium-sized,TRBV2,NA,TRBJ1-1,TGTGCCAGCGTAGGACCGGGACTTGACACTGAAGCTTTCTTT,CASVGPGLDTEAFF
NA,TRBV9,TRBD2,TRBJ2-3,TGTGCCAGCAGTAGTGGAGCGGGACCGAGCACAGATACGCAGTATTTT,CASSSGAGPSTDTQYF
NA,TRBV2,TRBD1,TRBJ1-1,TGTGCCAGCAGTTTATACACAGGGGGGACTGAAGCTTTCTTT,CASSLYTGGTEAFF
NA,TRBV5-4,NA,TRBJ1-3,TGTGCCAGCAGCTCCGGGCAGGCCCGCTCTGGAAACACCATATATTTT,CASSSGQARSGNTIYF
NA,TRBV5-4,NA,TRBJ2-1,TGTGCCAGCAGCTTGGGTAGGGTCGGCAGTGAGCAGTTCTTC,CASSLGRVGSEQFF
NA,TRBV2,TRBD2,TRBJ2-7,TGTGCCAGCAGAAGACTAGCGGGGGTCTCCTACGAGCAGTACTTC,CASRRLAGVSYEQYF
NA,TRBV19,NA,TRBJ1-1,TGTGCCAGTAGTATCCGCAACAGGGCCCCGAACACTGAAGCTTTCTTT,CASSIRNRAPNTEAFF
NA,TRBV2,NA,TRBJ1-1,TGTGCCAGCAGTGTTGGGGATCGGGCTTTCTTT,CASSVGDRAFF
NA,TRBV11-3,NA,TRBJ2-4,TGTGCCAGCAGCCCGCGGACTCACGTAAACATTCAGTACTTC,CASSPRTHVNIQYF
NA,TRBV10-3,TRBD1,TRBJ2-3,TGTGCCATCAGTGATTTGGAAAGGACAGGGCCCGAGGCAGATACGCAGTATTTT,CAISDLERTGPEADTQYF
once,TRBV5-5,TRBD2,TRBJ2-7,TGTGCCAGCAGCCCCCGTAGCGGGAGTATTTACGAGCAGTACTTC,CASSPRSGSIYEQYF
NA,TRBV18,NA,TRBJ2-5,TGTGCCAGCTCACCGGGGCTCCAAGAGACCCAGTACTTC,CASSPGLQETQYF
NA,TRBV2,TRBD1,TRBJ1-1,TGTGCCAGCAGCGGACAGGCCGGTAACACTGAAGCTTTCTTT,CASSGQAGNTEAFF
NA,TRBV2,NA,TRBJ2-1,TGTGCCAGCAGTGTGACAGTCTCCTACAATGAGCAGTTCTTC,CASSVTVSYNEQFF
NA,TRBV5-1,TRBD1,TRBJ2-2,TGCGCCAGCAGCGGCCCGGGACAGGGTGACACCGGGGAGCTGTTTTTT,CASSGPGQGDTGELFF
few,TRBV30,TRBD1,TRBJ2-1,TGTGCCTGGAGCACAGGGGGCGGTGAGCAGTTCTTC,CAWSTGGGEQFF
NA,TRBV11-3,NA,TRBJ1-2,TGTGCCAGCGGGCCAGGGAGGGGCTATGGCTACACCTTC,CASGPGRGYGYTF
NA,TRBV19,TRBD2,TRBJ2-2,TGTGCCAGTTCAGCGGGAGGGCCCGACACCGGGGAGCTGTTTTTT,CASSAGGPDTGELFF
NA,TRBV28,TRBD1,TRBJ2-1,TGTGCCAGCAGTTCCCAACAGGGGGTGAGCTCCTACAATGAGCAGTTCTTC,CASSSQQGVSSYNEQFF
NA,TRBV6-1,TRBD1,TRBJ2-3,TGTGCCAGCATGGAGCAGGGGGGCACAGATACGCAGTATTTT,CASMEQGGTDTQYF